Following are 20 T cell receptor beta chains from one sample sequenced in a study of PD-1 blockade in mismatch repair-deficient tumors. TCRdb's table, derived via immunoSEQ multiplex PCR, lists solely in-frame clones and lacks some. The data show some 120,000 clones, with 86% seen just once and roughly 12% held by the top ten. Sequenced material: peripheral blood, taken 44 weeks after starting pembrolizumab. The origin of the receptors is an adult with mismatch repair-deficient cancer.

The J gene is TRBJ2-6, the V gene TRBV28; D is unclear. From germline, CDR1 is MDHEN and CDR2 SYDVKM. This CDR3 has 14 residues. Deletions cut 2 bases from V and 0 bases from J, with 2 bases between. The CDR3 DNA is TGTGCCAGCAGTTTAGTCTCTGGGGCCAACGTCCTGACTTTC. Translated: CASSLVSGANVLTF.

This sequence joins TRBV5-1 and TRBJ2-2; 9 bases align to TRBD2. V was pared by 5 bases and J by 6 bases, with 5 bases of the junction left unmatched. The CDR3 extends over 14 amino acids. Germline assignment: CDR1 SGHRS and CDR2 YFSETQ. CDR3 residues: CASRVIAGAGELFF. The CDR3 DNA follows: TGCGCCAGCAGGGTAATAGCGGGAGCCGGGGAGCTGTTTTTT. The full variable domain, with the rest looked up from reference TRBV5-1 and TRBJ2-2, is KAGVTQTPRYLIKTRGQQVTLSCSPISGHRSVSWYQQTPGQGLQFLFEYFSETQRNKGNFPGRFSGRQFSNSRSEMNVSTLELGDSALYLCASRVIAGAGELFFGEGSRLTVL.

The chain carries TRBV13 and TRBJ1-1; possible D gene TRBD1, 5 bases. Trimming took 11 bases from V and 0 from J, leaving 13 bases between them. Germline V lookup: CDR1 PRHDT, CDR2 FYEKMQ (reference sequence). The CDR3 has 13 residues. As DNA, the CDR3 is TGTGCCGGGGGGTCCGGGGTGAACACTGAAGCTTTCTTT. Protein sequence: CAGGSGVNTEAFF. The variable domain in full, completed from reference TRBV13 and TRBJ1-1, reads AAGVIQSPRHLIKEKRETATLKCYPIPRHDTVYWYQQGPGQDPQFLISFYEKMQSDKGSIPDRFSAQQFSDYHSELNMSSLELGDSALYFCAGGSGVNTEAFFGQGTRLTVV.

The V and J genes are TRBV9 and TRBJ2-1; 12 bases are a match to TRBD2. The CDR3 has 17 residues. V trimming: 4 bases; J trimming: 2 bases; junction bases outside the gene matches: 7. CDR1 is SGDLS, CDR2 YYNGEE, per germline. CDR3 nucleotides: TGTGCCAGCAGCCCCAGACTAGCGGGAGATACCTACAATGAGCAGTTCTTC. Translating gives CASSPRLAGDTYNEQFF.

J is TRBJ2-7 and V is TRBV10-3; D may be TRBD1 or TRBD2 (5 bases each). V was shortened by 2 bases and J by 2 bases, with 13 bases between the two germline ends. This CDR3 comprises 15 residues. Looked up from germline, CDR1 is ENHRY and CDR2 is SYGVKD. Written as DNA, the CDR3 is TGTGCCATCAGTGAGCCCCGGGACGGAACCTACGAGCAGTACTTC. Translating it yields CAISEPRDGTYEQYF.

The gene calls are TRBV10-3 and TRBJ2-5; TRBD2 matches at 7 bases. Germline CDR1 is ENHRY and CDR2 is SYGVKD. V lost 3 bases to trimming and J lost 2 bases; unmatched junction nucleotides: 6. This CDR3 spans 15 amino acids. DNA of the CDR3: TGTGCCATCAGTGACCAAGGCGGGGGTCAAGAGACCCAGTACTTC. It encodes CAISDQGGGQETQYF.

The J gene is TRBJ2-1, the V gene TRBV30; TRBD1 aligns across 8 bases. CDR3 size: 12 residues. Germline trimming cut 7 bases from V and 7 bases from J; bases unmatched to any gene: 6. Germline V CDR1 and CDR2: GTSNPN, SVGIG (reference sequence). The CDR3 nucleotides are TGTGCCTTAAAACAGGGGGTTAATGAGCAGTTCTTC. It is translated as CALKQGVNEQFF.

V is TRBV6-6 and J is TRBJ2-3, with D hard to call. This CDR3 spans 12 amino acids. Looked up from germline, CDR1 is MNHNY and CDR2 is SVGAGI (reference sequence). Trimming pared 2 bases from V and 6 bases from J, leaving 6 bases between. DNA of the CDR3: TGTGCCAGCAGTTACCTAGACGATACGCAGTATTTT. Translating it yields CASSYLDDTQYF.

The chain combines TRBV7-2 with TRBJ2-3, with 7 bases that match TRBD2. The CDR3 spans 15 residues. With 0 bases clipped from V and 6 bases from J, the junction kept 6 bases outside the gene matches. Germline V lookup: CDR1 SGHTA, CDR2 FQGNSA. The CDR3 coding sequence is TGTGCCAGCAGCTTAGCTGGACTAGTCGTTGATACGCAGTATTTT. Protein sequence: CASSLAGLVVDTQYF.

The V gene is TRBV4-1, the J gene TRBJ2-2; the D is unclear. This CDR3 has 12 amino acids. Germline V gene data show CDR1 as MGHRA and CDR2 as YSYEKL. The V end was cut by 1 base, the J end by 8 bases, with 5 bases between. The CDR3 DNA sequence: TGCGCCAGCAGCCAAGGTAGTGGGGAGCTGTTTTTT. Translated, it gives CASSQGSGELFF.

The rearrangement uses TRBV6-1 and TRBJ2-6; possibly TRBD1 for D (5 bases). CDR1 and CDR2 from the germline V gene are MNHNS and SASEGT. V was trimmed by 4 bases and J by 2 bases, leaving 9 bases between them. The CDR3 is made up of 15 amino acids. CDR3 in amino acids: CASSGQGTGANVLTF. In nucleotides, the CDR3 is TGTGCCAGCAGTGGCCAGGGTACTGGGGCCAACGTCCTGACTTTC.

The rearrangement links TRBV7-8 to TRBJ2-3; 11 nucleotides align to TRBD1. Per germline, CDR1 SGHVS and CDR2 FQNEAQ. The ends lost 5 bases at V and 3 bases at J; junction bases unmatched: 4. This CDR3 region has 15 residues. The CDR3 bases are TGTGCCAGCAGCATCGGGACAGGGGGGACAGATACGCAGTATTTT. It is translated as CASSIGTGGTDTQYF.

The chain uses TRBV2 and TRBJ2-1, with D perhaps matching TRBD1 or TRBD2 (5 bases each). Germline V CDR1 and CDR2: SNHLY, FYNNEI. This CDR3 spans 13 amino acids. Trimming stripped 8 bases from V and 4 bases from J, with 12 bases between. The CDR3 here is CASAGLAYNEQFF. Here the CDR3 DNA reads TGTGCCAGCGCAGGGCTAGCATACAATGAGCAGTTCTTC.

The V and J genes are TRBV13 and TRBJ2-5; D is unclear. Looked up from germline, CDR1 is PRHDT and CDR2 is FYEKMQ (reference sequence). The CDR3 sequence is 14 residues long. V was pared by 2 bases and J by 2 bases, with 9 bases between. The CDR3 region has the DNA TGTGCCAGCAGCTTAACCGAGGATCAAGAGACCCAGTACTTC. Translating gives CASSLTEDQETQYF.

This clone was found a few times. V and J are TRBV28 and TRBJ2-2; the D gene is possibly TRBD1 (6 bases). The CDR3 has 22 residues. The germline CDR1 and CDR2 sequences are MDHEN and SYDVKM. V lost 3 bases to trimming and J lost 1 base, with 30 bases between them. DNA for the CDR3: TGTGCCAGCAGTTTTTACTACTCCTGGGCCAGGGGTAGGGCTTTGAACACCGGGGAGCTGTTTTTT. It codes for CASSFYYSWARGRALNTGELFF.

This sequence joins TRBV19 and TRBJ2-2; 12 bases are a match to TRBD2. Germline V lookup: CDR1 LNHDA, CDR2 SQIVND (reference sequence). V shed 0 bases, J shed 3 bases, and the junction held 8 bases outside the gene matches. The CDR3 has 19 amino acids. The CDR3 DNA reads TGTGCCAGTAGTATAGATCTTAGTCCTAGCGGGAGGGACACCGGGGAGCTGTTTTTT. Its protein is CASSIDLSPSGRDTGELFF.

This clone was recorded once. The V gene is TRBV4-2, the J gene TRBJ1-1; D ambiguous. CDR1 and CDR2 from the germline V gene are LGHNA and YNFKEQ. The germline V and J ends were trimmed by 0 bases and 1 base, with 27 bases remaining between them. The CDR3 runs to 21 residues. CDR3 amino acids: CASSQDSTRRADGKWNTEAFF. In DNA form, the CDR3 reads TGTGCCAGCAGCCAAGATAGTACACGTCGGGCAGACGGCAAATGGAACACTGAAGCTTTCTTT.

The rearrangement links TRBV27 to TRBJ2-1; 8 nucleotides align to TRBD1. Germline V gene data show CDR1 as MNHEY and CDR2 as SMNVEV (reference sequence). Trimming cost V 3 bases and J 3 bases; bases outside gene matches: 4. The CDR3 length is 15 residues. In nucleotides, the CDR3 is TGTGCCAGCAGTTTGGGGACAGGCAGCTACAATGAGCAGTTCTTC. This encodes CASSLGTGSYNEQFF.

The chain is built from TRBV11-3 and TRBJ2-7, with D perhaps TRBD2 (5 bases). Per the germline V gene, CDR1 is SGHNT and CDR2 is YENEEA. The V end lost 3 bases, the J end lost 0 bases, and 12 bases lay between the germline ends. The CDR3 runs 15 residues. The CDR3 region is CASSLTVGSSYEQYF. CDR3 nucleotide sequence: TGTGCCAGCAGCTTGACCGTGGGGAGCTCCTACGAGCAGTACTTC.

The chain links TRBV4-1 to TRBJ1-5; 7 nucleotides match TRBD1. The trim removed 2 bases at V and 1 base at J, leaving 2 bases unmatched. Germline CDR1 reads MGHRA; CDR2 reads YSYEKL. CDR3 size: 15 residues. This chain's CDR3 is CASSQRQGSNQPQHF. The CDR3 coding sequence is TGCGCCAGCAGCCAACGACAGGGCAGCAATCAGCCCCAGCATTTT.